This record concerns one T cell receptor (beta chain) sequence. These data are taken from a study of blood T cells in healthy people across ages. Study as a whole: Template switching picked up about one barcoded beta molecule for each two T cells.

Primers used in a second PCR of roughly 6 to 12 cycles were a sample-barcoded 5' primer and a J-beta primer mix. TCRdb independently ran MiXCR on the 5' RACE reads; one entry per CDR3 protein. The sample has hundreds of thousands of distinct CDR3 sequences; roughly 25% are singletons. The sample was also reused in another study, on T cells of mothers and their children. As that study records: From each mother came over 9.5 million TCR beta CDR3 reads, and from each child came some 3.2 million.

This sequence originates from a boy between 5 and 17 years old in good health. Sequenced input: blood.

The CDR3 loop reads CSVEGLGGALNEQFF. DNA for the CDR3: TGCAGCGTTGAAGGGCTCGGGGGAGCGTTGAATGAGCAGTTCTTC. The chain carries TRBV29-1 and TRBJ2-1; tentatively, D is TRBD2 (6 bases). The CDR3 length is 15 residues. Trimming took off 1 base at V and 7 bases at J, with 17 bases between the two ends. Germline CDR1 is SQVTM and CDR2 is ANQGSEA.